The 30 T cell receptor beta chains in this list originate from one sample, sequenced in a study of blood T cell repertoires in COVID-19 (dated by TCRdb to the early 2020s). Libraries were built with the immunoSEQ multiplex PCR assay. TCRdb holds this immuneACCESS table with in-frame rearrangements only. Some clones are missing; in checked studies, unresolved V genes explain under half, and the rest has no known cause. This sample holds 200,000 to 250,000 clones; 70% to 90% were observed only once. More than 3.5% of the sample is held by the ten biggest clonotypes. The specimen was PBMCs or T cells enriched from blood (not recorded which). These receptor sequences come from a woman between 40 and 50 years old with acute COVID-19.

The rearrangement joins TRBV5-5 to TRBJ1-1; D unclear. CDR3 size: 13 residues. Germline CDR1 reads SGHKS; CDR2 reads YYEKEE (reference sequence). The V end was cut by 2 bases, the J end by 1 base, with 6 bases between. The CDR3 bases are TGTGCCAGCAGCTTCTCCGGGAACACTGAAGCTTTCTTT. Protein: CASSFSGNTEAFF.

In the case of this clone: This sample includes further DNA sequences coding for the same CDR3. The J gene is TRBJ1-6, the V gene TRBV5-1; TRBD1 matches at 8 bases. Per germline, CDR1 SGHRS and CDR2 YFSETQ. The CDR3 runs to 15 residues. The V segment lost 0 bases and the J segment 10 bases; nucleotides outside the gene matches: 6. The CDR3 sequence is CASSLAGTGRSPLHF. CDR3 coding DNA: TGCGCCAGCAGCTTGGCCGGGACAGGCAGGTCACCCCTCCACTTT. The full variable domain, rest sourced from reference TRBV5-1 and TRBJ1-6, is KAGVTQTPRYLIKTRGQQVTLSCSPISGHRSVSWYQQTPGQGLQFLFEYFSETQRNKGNFPGRFSGRQFSNSRSEMNVSTLELGDSALYLCASSLAGTGRSPLHFGNGTRLTVT.

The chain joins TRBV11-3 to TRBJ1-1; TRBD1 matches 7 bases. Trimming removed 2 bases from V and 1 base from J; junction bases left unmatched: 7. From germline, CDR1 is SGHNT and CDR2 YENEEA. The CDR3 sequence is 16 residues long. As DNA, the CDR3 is TGTGCCAGCAGCTTAACACCGGGACAGAAGAACACTGAAGCTTTCTTT. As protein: CASSLTPGQKNTEAFF.

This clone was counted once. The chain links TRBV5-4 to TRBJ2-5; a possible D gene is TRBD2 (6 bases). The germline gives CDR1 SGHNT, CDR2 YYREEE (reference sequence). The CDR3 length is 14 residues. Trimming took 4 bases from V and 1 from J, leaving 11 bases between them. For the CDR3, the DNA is TGTGCCAGCAGCGGGGGGACCATCCAAGAGACCCAGTACTTC. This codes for CASSGGTIQETQYF.

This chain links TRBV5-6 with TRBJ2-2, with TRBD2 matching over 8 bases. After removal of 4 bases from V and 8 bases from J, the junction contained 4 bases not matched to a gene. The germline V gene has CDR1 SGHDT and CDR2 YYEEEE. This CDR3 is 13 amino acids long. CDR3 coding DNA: TGTGCCAGCAGCCGGGAGGGGAAGGGGGAGCTGTTTTTT. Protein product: CASSREGKGELFF.

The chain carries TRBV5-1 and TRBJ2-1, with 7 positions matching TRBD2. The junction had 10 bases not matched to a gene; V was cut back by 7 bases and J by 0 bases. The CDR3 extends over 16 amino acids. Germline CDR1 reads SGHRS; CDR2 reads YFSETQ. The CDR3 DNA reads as TGCGCCAGCTTTGGCGGGGCGGGGGACTCCTACAATGAGCAGTTCTTC. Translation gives CASFGGAGDSYNEQFF.

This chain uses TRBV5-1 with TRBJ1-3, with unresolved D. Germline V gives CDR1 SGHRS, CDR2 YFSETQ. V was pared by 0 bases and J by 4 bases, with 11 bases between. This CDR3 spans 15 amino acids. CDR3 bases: TGCGCCAGCAGCTTGGACGCCTCGGGAGGAAACACCATATATTTT. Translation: CASSLDASGGNTIYF.

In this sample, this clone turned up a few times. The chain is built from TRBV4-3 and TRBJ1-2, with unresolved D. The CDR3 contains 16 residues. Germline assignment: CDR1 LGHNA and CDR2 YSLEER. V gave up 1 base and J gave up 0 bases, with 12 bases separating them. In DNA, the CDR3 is TGCGCCAGCAGCCAAGTGCAGGCTGAAGCTAACTATGGCTACACCTTC. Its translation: CASSQVQAEANYGYTF.

In DNA, the CDR3 is TGCGCCAGCAGCTTGGAGCCGGCAGGCACGTACCAAAACATTCAGTACTTC. Its translation is CASSLEPAGTYQNIQYF. The rearrangement uses TRBV5-1 and TRBJ2-4; D call uncertain. Deletions cut 0 bases from V and 5 bases from J, with 18 bases between. This CDR3 has 17 residues. Germline loops: CDR1 SGHRS, CDR2 YFSETQ.

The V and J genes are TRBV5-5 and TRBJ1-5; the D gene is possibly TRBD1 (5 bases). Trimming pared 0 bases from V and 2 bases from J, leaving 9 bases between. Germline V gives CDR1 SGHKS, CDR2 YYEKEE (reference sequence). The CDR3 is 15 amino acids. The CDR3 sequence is CASSLDGGGNQPQHF. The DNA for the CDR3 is TGTGCCAGCAGCTTGGACGGGGGTGGCAATCAGCCCCAGCATTTT.

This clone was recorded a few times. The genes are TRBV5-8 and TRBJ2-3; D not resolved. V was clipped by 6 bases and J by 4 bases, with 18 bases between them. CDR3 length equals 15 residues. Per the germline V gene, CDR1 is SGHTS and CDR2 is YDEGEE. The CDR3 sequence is CASTELRLRPDTQYF. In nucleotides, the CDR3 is TGTGCCAGCACCGAACTAAGACTCCGTCCAGATACGCAGTATTTT.

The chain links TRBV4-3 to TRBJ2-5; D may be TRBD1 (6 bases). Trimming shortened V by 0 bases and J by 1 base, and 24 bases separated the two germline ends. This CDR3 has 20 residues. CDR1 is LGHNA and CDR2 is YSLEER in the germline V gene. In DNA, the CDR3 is TGCGCCAGCAGCCAAGATTCAGGCTGGTACCGGGACAAGATCCAAGAGACCCAGTACTTC. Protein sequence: CASSQDSGWYRDKIQETQYF.

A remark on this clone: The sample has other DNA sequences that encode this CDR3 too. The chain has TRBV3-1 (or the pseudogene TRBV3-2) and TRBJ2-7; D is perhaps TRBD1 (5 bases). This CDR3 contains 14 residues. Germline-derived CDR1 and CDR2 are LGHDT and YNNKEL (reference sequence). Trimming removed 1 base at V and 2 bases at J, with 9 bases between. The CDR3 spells CASSQGRGPYEQYF. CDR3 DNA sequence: TGTGCCAGCAGCCAAGGAAGGGGTCCCTACGAGCAGTACTTC.

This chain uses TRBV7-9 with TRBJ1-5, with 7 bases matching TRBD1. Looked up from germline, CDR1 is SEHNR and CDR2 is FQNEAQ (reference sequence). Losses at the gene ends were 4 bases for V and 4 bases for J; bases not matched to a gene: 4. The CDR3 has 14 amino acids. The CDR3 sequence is CASSSGGVNQPQHF. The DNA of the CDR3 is TGTGCCAGCAGCTCAGGGGGAGTAAATCAGCCCCAGCATTTT.

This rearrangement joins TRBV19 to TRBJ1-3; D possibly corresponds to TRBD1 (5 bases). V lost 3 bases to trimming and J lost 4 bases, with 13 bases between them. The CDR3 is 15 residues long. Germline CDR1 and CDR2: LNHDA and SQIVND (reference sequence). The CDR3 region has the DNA TGTGCCAGTAGTATCGCGGGGGGATCCGGAAACACCATATATTTT. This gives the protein CASSIAGGSGNTIYF. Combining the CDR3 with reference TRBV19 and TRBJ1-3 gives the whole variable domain DGGITQSPKYLFRKEGQNVTLSCEQNLNHDAMYWYRQDPGQGLRLIYYSQIVNDFQKGDIAEGYSVSREKKESFPLTVTSAQKNPTAFYLCASSIAGGSGNTIYFGEGSWLTVV.

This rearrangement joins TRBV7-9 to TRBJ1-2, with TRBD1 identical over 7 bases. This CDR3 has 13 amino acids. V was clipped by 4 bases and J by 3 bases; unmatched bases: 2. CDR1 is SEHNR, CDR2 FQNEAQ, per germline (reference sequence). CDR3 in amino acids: CASSWTGDYGYTF. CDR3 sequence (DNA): TGTGCCAGCAGCTGGACAGGAGACTATGGCTACACCTTC.

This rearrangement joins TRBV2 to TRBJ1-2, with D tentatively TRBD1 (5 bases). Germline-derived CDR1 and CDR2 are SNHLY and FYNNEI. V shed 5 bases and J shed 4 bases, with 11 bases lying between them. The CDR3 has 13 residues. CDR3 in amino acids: CASSIRALYGYTF. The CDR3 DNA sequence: TGTGCCAGCAGTATCAGGGCCCTCTATGGCTACACCTTC.

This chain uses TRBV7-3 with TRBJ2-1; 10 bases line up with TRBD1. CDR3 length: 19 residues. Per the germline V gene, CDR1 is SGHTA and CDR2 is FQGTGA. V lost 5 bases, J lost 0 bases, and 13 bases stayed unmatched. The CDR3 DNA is TGTGCCAGCAGCCTAGACCCACGACAGGGGGCGAGCTCCTACAATGAGCAGTTCTTC. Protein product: CASSLDPRQGASSYNEQFF.

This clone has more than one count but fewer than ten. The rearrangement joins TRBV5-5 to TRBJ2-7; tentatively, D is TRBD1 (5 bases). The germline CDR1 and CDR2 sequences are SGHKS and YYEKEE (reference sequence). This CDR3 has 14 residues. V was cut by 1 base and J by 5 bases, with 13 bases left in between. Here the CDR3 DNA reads TGTGCCAGCAGCTTGAGTCCAGGGTCCAACGAGCAGTACGTC. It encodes CASSLSPGSNEQYV.

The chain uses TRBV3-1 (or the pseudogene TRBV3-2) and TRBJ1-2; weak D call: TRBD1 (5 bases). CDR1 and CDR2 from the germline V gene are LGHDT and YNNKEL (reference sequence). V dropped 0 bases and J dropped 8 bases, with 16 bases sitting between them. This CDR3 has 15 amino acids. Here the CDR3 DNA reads TGTGCCAGCAGCCAAGACAGGGCGGAACGTAGCGGCTACACCTTC. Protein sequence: CASSQDRAERSGYTF.

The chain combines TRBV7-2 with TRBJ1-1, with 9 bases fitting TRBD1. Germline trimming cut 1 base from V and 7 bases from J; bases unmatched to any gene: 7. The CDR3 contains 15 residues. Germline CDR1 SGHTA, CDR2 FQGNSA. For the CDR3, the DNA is TGTGCCAGCAGCTTAGGGGACAGGGATTTGAGTGAAGCTTTCTTT. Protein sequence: CASSLGDRDLSEAFF.

The CDR3 DNA is TGTGCCAGCAGTGAATACGGGGACAACTACAATGAGCAGTTCTTC. It yields the protein CASSEYGDNYNEQFF. This chain links TRBV6-1 with TRBJ2-1; D perhaps matches TRBD1 (6 bases). The CDR3 is 15 amino acids. Trimming removed 2 bases at V and 3 bases at J, with 11 bases between. Germline values: CDR1 MNHNS, CDR2 SASEGT.

This CDR3 is CASSPPGGKFNQPQHF. The CDR3, as DNA: TGTGCCAGCTCACCACCCGGGGGGAAGTTCAATCAGCCCCAGCATTTT. The J gene is TRBJ1-5, the V gene TRBV18; D is perhaps TRBD1 (5 bases). CDR1 and CDR2 from the germline V gene are KGHSH and LQKENI. V lost 0 bases and J 3 bases, leaving 12 bases between the germline ends. The CDR3 length is 16 residues.

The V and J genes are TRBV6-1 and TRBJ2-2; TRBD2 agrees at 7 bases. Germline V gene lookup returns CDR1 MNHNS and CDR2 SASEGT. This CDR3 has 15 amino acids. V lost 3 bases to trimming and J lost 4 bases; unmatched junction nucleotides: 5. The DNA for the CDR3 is TGTGCCAGCAGTGATTTGACTAGCCTCACCGGGGAGCTGTTTTTT. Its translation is CASSDLTSLTGELFF.

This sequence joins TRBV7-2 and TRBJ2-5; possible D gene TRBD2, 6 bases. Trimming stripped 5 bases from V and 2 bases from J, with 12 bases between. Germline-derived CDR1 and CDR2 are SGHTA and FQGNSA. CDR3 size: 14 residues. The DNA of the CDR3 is TGTGCCAGCAGCCGTAGCGGACTTCAAGAGACCCAGTACTTC. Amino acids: CASSRSGLQETQYF.

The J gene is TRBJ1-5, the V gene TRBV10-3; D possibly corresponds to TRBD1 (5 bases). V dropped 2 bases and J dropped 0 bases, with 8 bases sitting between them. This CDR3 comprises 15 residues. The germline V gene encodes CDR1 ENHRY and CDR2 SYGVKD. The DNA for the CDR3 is TGTGCCATCAGTGAGACAGGCGCTAGCAATCAGCCCCAGCATTTT. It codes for CAISETGASNQPQHF.

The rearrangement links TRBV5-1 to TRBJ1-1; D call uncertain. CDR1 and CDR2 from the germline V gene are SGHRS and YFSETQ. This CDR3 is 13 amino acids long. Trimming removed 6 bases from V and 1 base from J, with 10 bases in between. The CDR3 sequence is CASKDEGNTEAFF. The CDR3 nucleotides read TGCGCCAGCAAGGATGAGGGGAACACTGAAGCTTTCTTT.

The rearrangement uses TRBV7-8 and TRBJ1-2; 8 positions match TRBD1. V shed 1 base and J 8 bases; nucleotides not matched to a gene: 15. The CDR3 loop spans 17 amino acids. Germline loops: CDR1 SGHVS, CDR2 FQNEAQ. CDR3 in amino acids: CASSLGRQGIVLGGYTF. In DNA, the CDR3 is TGTGCCAGCAGCTTAGGGCGACAGGGGATCGTTTTAGGGGGCTACACCTTC.

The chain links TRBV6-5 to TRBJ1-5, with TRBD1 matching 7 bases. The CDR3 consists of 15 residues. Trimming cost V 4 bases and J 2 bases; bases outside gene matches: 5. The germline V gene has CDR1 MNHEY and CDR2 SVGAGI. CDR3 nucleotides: TGTGCCAGCAGTTCAAGACAGGGAGGCAATCAGCCCCAGCATTTT. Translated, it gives CASSSRQGGNQPQHF.

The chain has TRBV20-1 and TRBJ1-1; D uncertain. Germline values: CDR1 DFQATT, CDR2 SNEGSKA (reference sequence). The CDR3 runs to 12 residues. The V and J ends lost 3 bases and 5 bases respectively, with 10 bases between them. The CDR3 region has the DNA TGCAGTGCTAGTCAAACCGGGACTGAAGCTTTCTTT. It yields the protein CSASQTGTEAFF.